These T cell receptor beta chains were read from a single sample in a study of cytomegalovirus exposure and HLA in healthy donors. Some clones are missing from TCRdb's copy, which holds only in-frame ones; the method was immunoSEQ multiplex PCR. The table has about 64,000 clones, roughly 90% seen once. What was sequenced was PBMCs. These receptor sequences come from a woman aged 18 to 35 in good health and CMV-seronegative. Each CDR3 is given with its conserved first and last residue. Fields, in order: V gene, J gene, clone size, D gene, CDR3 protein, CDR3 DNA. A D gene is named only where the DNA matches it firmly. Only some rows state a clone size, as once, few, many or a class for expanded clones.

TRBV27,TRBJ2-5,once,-,CASSTPLDRLGGTQYF,TGTGCCAGCAGTACACCTCTGGACAGGTTGGGAGGGACCCAGTACTTC
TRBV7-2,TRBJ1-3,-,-,CASSPVSGSGNTIYF,TGTGCCAGCAGCCCAGTATCAGGCTCTGGAAACACCATATATTTT
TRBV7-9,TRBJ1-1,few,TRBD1,CASSLGQGMNTEAFF,TGTGCCAGCAGCTTGGGACAGGGAATGAACACTGAAGCTTTCTTT
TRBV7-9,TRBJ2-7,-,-,CASSLAGAYEQYF,TGTGCCAGCAGCTTAGCAGGGGCCTACGAGCAGTACTTC
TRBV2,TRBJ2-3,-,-,CASSVASTDTQYF,TGTGCCAGCAGTGTAGCGAGTACAGATACGCAGTATTTT
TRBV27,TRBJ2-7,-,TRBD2,CASSLSLAGAYEQYF,TGTGCCAGCAGTTTAAGCCTAGCGGGAGCTTACGAGCAGTACTTC
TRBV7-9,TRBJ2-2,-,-,CASSPPGNTGELFF,TGTGCCAGCAGCCCTCCGGGGAACACCGGGGAGCTGTTTTTT
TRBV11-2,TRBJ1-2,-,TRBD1,CASSLSGQPHYGYTF,TGTGCCAGCAGCTTATCGGGACAGCCTCACTATGGCTACACCTTC
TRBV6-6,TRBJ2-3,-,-,CASSTGRGADTQYF,TGTGCCAGCAGCACAGGGAGGGGAGCAGATACGCAGTATTTT
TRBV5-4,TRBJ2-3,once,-,CASSLYGSTDTQYF,TGTGCCAGCAGCTTGTACGGGAGCACAGATACGCAGTATTTT
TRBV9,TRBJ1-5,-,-,CASSAIGNQPQHF,TGTGCCAGCAGCGCCATTGGCAATCAGCCCCAGCATTTT
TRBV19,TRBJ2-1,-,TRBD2,CASSRLLAGGTSSYNEQFF,TGTGCCAGTAGCCGACTACTAGCGGGAGGAACGAGCTCCTACAATGAGCAGTTCTTC
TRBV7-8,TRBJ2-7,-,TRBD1,CASGSDRATYEQYF,TGTGCCAGCGGTTCAGACAGGGCCACCTACGAGCAGTACTTC
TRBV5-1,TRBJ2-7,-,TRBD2,CASSLVAGGSSYEQYF,TGCGCCAGCAGCTTGGTGGCGGGAGGGAGCTCCTACGAGCAGTACTTC
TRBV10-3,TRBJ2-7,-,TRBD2,CAISSWTSGRVYEQYF,TGTGCCATCAGTTCCTGGACTAGCGGGAGGGTCTACGAGCAGTACTTC
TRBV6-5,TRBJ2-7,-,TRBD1,CASRRQGGYEQYF,TGTGCCAGCAGGAGACAGGGGGGCTACGAGCAGTACTTC
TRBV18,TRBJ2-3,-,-,CASSPPSRGLGADTQYF,TGTGCCAGCTCACCCCCGTCGCGGGGGCTAGGAGCAGATACGCAGTATTTT
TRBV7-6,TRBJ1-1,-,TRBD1,CASSLEQGQRDTEAFF,TGTGCCAGCAGCTTAGAACAGGGACAGAGGGACACTGAAGCTTTCTTT
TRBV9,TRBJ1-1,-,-,CASSVGPGYGNTEAFF,TGTGCCAGCAGCGTAGGGCCAGGGTATGGGAACACTGAAGCTTTCTTT
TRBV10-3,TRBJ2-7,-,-,CAISEVRPPGYEQYF,TGTGCCATCAGTGAGGTGAGGCCCCCCGGCTACGAGCAGTACTTC
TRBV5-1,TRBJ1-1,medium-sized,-,CASSSHRGADAEAFF,TGCGCCAGCAGCTCCCACCGGGGGGCTGACGCTGAAGCTTTCTTT
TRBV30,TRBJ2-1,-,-,CAWTGSRTIGEQFF,TGTGCCTGGACAGGGTCCCGTACGATTGGTGAGCAGTTCTTC
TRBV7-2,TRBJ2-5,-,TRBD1,CASRAHRGQETQYF,TGTGCCAGCAGAGCCCACAGGGGGCAGGAGACCCAGTACTTC
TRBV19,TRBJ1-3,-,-,CATSGGVGNTIYF,TGTGCCACATCCGGGGGAGTTGGAAACACCATATATTTT
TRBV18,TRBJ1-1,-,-,CASSSQGLRNTEAFF,TGTGCCAGCTCATCCCAGGGGCTTCGGAACACTGAAGCTTTCTTT
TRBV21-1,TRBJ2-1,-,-,CASSRDRVDNEQFF,TGTGCCAGCAGCCGGGACAGGGTTGACAATGAGCAGTTCTTC
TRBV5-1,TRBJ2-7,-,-,CASSLTLQEPYEQYF,TGCGCCAGCAGCTTGACGTTGCAGGAACCCTACGAGCAGTACTTC
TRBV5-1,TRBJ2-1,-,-,CASSRGDIDNEQFF,TGCGCCAGCAGCCGAGGGGACATCGACAATGAGCAGTTCTTC
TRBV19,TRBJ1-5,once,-,CASSISGQSNQPQHF,TGTGCCAGTAGTATCTCAGGTCAGAGCAATCAGCCCCAGCATTTT
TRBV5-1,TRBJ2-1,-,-,CASSLANEQFF,TGCGCCAGCAGCTTGGCGAATGAGCAGTTCTTC
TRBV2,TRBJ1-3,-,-,CASILARTAVHTIYF,-
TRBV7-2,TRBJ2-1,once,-,CASSSPGVGSYNEQFF,TGTGCCAGCAGCTCGCCGGGGGTCGGCTCCTACAATGAGCAGTTCTTC
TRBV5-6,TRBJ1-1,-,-,CASSPGGGTEAFF,TGTGCCAGCAGCCCGGGAGGGGGTACTGAAGCTTTCTTT
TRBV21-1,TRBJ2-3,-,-,CASSRTSGSTDTQYF,TGTGCCAGCAGCAGGACTAGCGGTAGCACAGATACGCAGTATTTT
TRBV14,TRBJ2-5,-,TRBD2,CASSQEMAAGGYETQYF,TGTGCCAGCAGCCAAGAGATGGCAGCGGGAGGGTATGAGACCCAGTACTTC
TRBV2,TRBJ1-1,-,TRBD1,CASSEQGAITEAFF,TGTGCCAGCAGTGAGCAGGGGGCGATCACTGAAGCTTTCTTT
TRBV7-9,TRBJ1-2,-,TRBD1,CASSSGQGYGYTF,TGTGCCAGCAGCTCCGGACAGGGCTATGGCTACACCTTC
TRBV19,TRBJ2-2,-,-,CASSISTANTGELFF,TGTGCCAGTAGTATTTCTACCGCGAACACCGGGGAGCTGTTTTTT
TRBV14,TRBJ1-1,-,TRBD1,CASSSWTGSTEAFF,TGTGCCAGCAGCTCTTGGACAGGCTCTACTGAAGCTTTCTTT
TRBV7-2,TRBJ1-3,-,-,CAVGGGNTIYF,TGTGCCGTGGGGGGGGGAAACACCATATATTTT
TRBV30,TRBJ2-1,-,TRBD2,CAWSSLASGPYNEQFF,TGTGCCTGGAGCTCTTTGGCTAGCGGACCTTACAATGAGCAGTTCTTC
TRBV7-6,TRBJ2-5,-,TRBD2,CASSLGGGETQYF,TGTGCCAGCAGCTTAGGGGGAGGGGAGACCCAGTACTTC
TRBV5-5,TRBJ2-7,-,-,CASSPRDTIISIYEQYF,TGTGCCAGCAGCCCCCGGGACACCATCATCTCCATCTACGAGCAGTACTTC
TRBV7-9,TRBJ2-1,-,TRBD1,CASIVEGTGDTEQFF,TGTGCCAGCATCGTGGAAGGGACAGGGGATACTGAGCAGTTCTTC
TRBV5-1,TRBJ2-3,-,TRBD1,CASSLGTGGTDTQYF,TGCGCCAGCAGCTTGGGGACAGGGGGGACAGATACGCAGTATTTT
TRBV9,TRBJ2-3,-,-,CASSVGARGTDTQYF,TGTGCCAGCAGCGTGGGGGCTCGTGGCACAGATACGCAGTATTTT
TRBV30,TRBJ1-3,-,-,CAWSVSDSGNTIYF,TGTGCCTGGAGTGTTTCAGACTCTGGAAACACCATATATTTT
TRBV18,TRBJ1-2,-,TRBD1,CASSSYIRTGMSGYTF,TGTGCCAGCTCATCGTATATTCGGACAGGAATGTCTGGCTACACCTTC
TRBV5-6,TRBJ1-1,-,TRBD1,CASSFPGQGPTAFF,TGTGCCAGCAGCTTCCCGGGACAGGGGCCGACAGCTTTCTTT
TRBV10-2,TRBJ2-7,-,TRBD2,CAASPPSGIREQYF,TGCGCCGCCAGCCCCCCTAGCGGGATACGCGAGCAGTACTTC
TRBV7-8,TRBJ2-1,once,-,CASSLAPGSYNEQFF,TGTGCCAGCAGCTTAGCTCCCGGGAGCTACAATGAGCAGTTCTTC
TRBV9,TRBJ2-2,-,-,CASSGRMNTGELFF,TGTGCCAGCAGCGGCAGAATGAACACCGGGGAGCTGTTTTTT
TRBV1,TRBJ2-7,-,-,CTSSCPPGGLYEQYF,TGCACCAGCAGCTGTCCCCCGGGAGGGCTTTACGAGCAGTACTTC
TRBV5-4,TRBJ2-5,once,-,CASSQTRRQETQYF,TGTGCCAGCAGCCAAACCAGGAGGCAAGAGACCCAGTACTTC
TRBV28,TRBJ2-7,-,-,CASSSTGEQYF,TGTGCCAGCAGTTCAACAGGCGAGCAGTACTTC